A single sample is the source of the 32 T cell receptor beta chains below, sequenced in a study of shared clonotypes between healthy human individuals. Profiled with immunoSEQ multiplex PCR; TCRdb holds only in-frame clones, not every one. The table includes about 490,000 clones, 76% detected once. The sequencing input was PBMCs. The receptors here all came from a woman aged 40 to 49 in good health. Some clones in this sample may be carry-over from other donors' samples.

CDR3: CASSPGQGAREQYF. CDR3 in DNA: TGTGCCAGCTCACCAGGACAGGGTGCACGGGAGCAGTACTTC. This chain uses TRBV18 with TRBJ2-7, with 8 bases lining up with TRBD1. V lost 2 bases and J lost 7; bases outside the gene matches: 7. Germline V CDR1 and CDR2: KGHSH, LQKENI. CDR3 length equals 14 residues. Full variable domain (missing parts from reference TRBV18 and TRBJ2-7): NAGVMQNPRHLVRRRGQEARLRCSPMKGHSHVYWYRQLPEEGLKFMVYLQKENIIDESGMPKERFSAEFPKEGPSILRIQQVVRGDSAAYFCASSPGQGAREQYFGPGTRLTVT.

The V call is TRBV7-2, the J call TRBJ1-5; D is unresolved. V lost 4 bases and J lost 4, with 8 bases in between. This CDR3 contains 13 residues. Germline V lookup: CDR1 SGHTA, CDR2 FQGNSA. The CDR3 here is CASSSDGNQPQHF. CDR3 sequence (DNA): TGTGCCAGCAGCTCGGACGGTAATCAGCCCCAGCATTTT.

V gene TRBV7-6 combines with J gene TRBJ2-2; D is tentatively TRBD1 or TRBD2 (6 bases each). V was cut by 5 bases and J by 0 bases, with 19 bases left in between. The CDR3 totals 18 residues. Germline CDR1 reads SGHVS; CDR2 reads FNYEAQ. CDR3 DNA: TGTGCCAGCAGCCACACTTCCGGGGGACACGCGAACACCGGGGAGCTGTTTTTT. Translating it yields CASSHTSGGHANTGELFF.

The chain employs TRBV7-2 and TRBJ2-2; 10 nucleotides line up with TRBD1. CDR1 is SGHTA, CDR2 FQGNSA, per germline. The J segment lost 4 bases and the V segment lost 6 bases, leaving 8 bases of the junction unmatched. CDR3 size: 16 residues. The CDR3 loop is CASRSGTGAGTGELFF. CDR3 coding DNA: TGTGCCAGCAGGTCCGGGACAGGGGCTGGCACCGGGGAGCTGTTTTTT.

The chain recombines TRBV27 with TRBJ2-4; D is undetermined. This CDR3 region has 14 residues. Germline V lookup: CDR1 MNHEY, CDR2 SMNVEV (reference sequence). Trimming took 1 base from V and 11 from J, leaving 15 bases between them. The CDR3 nucleotides read TGTGCCAGCAGTTTATTGGCTGGTCGCGAGTTTCAGTACTTC. This encodes CASSLLAGREFQYF.

Comments on this clone: Other nucleotide sequences in the sample specify the same CDR3. The rearrangement joins TRBV7-9 to TRBJ1-2, with 7 bases fitting TRBD1. J gave up 4 bases and V 3 bases, and 2 bases lay outside the gene matches. CDR1 is SEHNR and CDR2 is FQNEAQ in the germline V gene (reference sequence). The CDR3 totals 13 residues. CDR3 loop: CASSLGQRYGYTF. CDR3 coding DNA: TGTGCCAGCAGCTTGGGACAGCGCTATGGCTACACCTTC.

This chain joins TRBV6-1 and TRBJ2-7, with D maybe TRBD1 (5 bases). CDR1 is MNHNS, CDR2 SASEGT, per germline. The V gene lost 3 bases and the J gene lost 5 bases, with 11 bases spanning the gap. This CDR3 comprises 13 residues. CDR3 loop: CASSDRDYDEQYF. The CDR3 DNA is TGTGCCAGCAGTGACAGGGATTACGACGAGCAGTACTTC.

The chain combines TRBV15 with TRBJ2-7; tentative D call: TRBD2 (5 bases). Germline V gene data show CDR1 as LNHNV and CDR2 as YYDKDF (reference sequence). Trimming removed 4 bases from V and 0 bases from J, with 13 bases in between. The CDR3 runs 15 residues. The CDR3 DNA reads TGTGCCACCAGCAAAGCAGATGAGGGCTCCTACGAGCAGTACTTC. As protein: CATSKADEGSYEQYF.

The chain carries TRBV5-6 and TRBJ2-3; weak D call: TRBD1 (6 bases). V lost 5 bases and J lost 2, with 12 bases in between. Germline loops: CDR1 SGHDT, CDR2 YYEEEE. This CDR3 spans 14 amino acids. The CDR3 region is CASRLGQPTDTQYF. CDR3 DNA: TGTGCCAGCAGGTTAGGACAGCCCACAGATACGCAGTATTTT.

For this clone: Since a much larger clone is just one base distant, this may be a read error. The rearrangement links TRBV2 to TRBJ2-2; D remains ambiguous. CDR1 and CDR2 from the germline V gene are SNHLY and FYNNEI. Trimming cost V 6 bases and J 3 bases, with 2 bases left between them. This CDR3 is built from 11 residues. CDR3: CASRYTGELFF. Here the CDR3 DNA reads TGTGCCAGCAGGTACACCGGGGAGCTGTTTTTT.

V and J are TRBV5-1 and TRBJ2-7; tentative D call: TRBD2 (6 bases). The V gene lost 4 bases and the J gene lost 7 bases, with 30 bases spanning the gap. This CDR3 comprises 18 residues. The germline CDR1 and CDR2 sequences are SGHRS and YFSETQ. The CDR3 bases are TGCGCCAGCAGCCCTTGGGTCTCCCCTAGGCCACCGGCGGGGGAGCAGTACTTC. Translation gives CASSPWVSPRPPAGEQYF.

This clone was seen only a few times. The chain recombines TRBV27 with TRBJ1-5; 9 bases are a match to TRBD1. The CDR3 has 14 residues. The germline V gene encodes CDR1 MNHEY and CDR2 SMNVEV (reference sequence). The J segment lost 4 bases and the V segment lost 6 bases, leaving 4 bases of the junction unmatched. The CDR3 sequence: CASSHDRGNQPQHF. The CDR3 region has the DNA TGTGCCAGCAGCCACGACAGGGGGAATCAGCCCCAGCATTTT.

This chain joins TRBV10-3 and TRBJ1-1; D not certain. With 3 bases removed from V and 3 bases from J, the gap between germline ends came to 8 bases. The CDR3 runs to 13 residues. The germline gives CDR1 ENHRY, CDR2 SYGVKD. The CDR3 is CAISDFGDTEAFF. The DNA for the CDR3 is TGTGCCATCAGTGATTTCGGGGACACTGAAGCTTTCTTT.

The rearrangement uses TRBV5-1 and TRBJ2-1; TRBD2 agrees at 11 bases. CDR1 is SGHRS and CDR2 is YFSETQ in the germline V gene. CDR3 length: 16 residues. V lost 5 bases, J lost 10 bases, and 14 bases stayed unmatched. CDR3 DNA: TGCGCCAGCAGTTGGACTAGCGGGCCCTCGAAGGAGGAGCAGTTCTTC. It translates to CASSWTSGPSKEEQFF.

The chain joins TRBV5-5 to TRBJ1-2; D may be TRBD1 (5 bases). Deletions cut 2 bases from V and 2 bases from J, with 10 bases between. The CDR3 covers 14 residues. CDR1 is SGHKS and CDR2 is YYEKEE in the germline V gene (reference sequence). This chain's CDR3 is CASSFRDWNYGYTF. The CDR3 bases are TGTGCCAGCAGCTTCCGGGACTGGAACTATGGCTACACCTTC.

A word on this clone: This sequence is one base from a far larger clone and is likely a read error. V gene TRBV29-1 combines with J gene TRBJ2-3, with D perhaps TRBD1 (8 bases). From germline, CDR1 is SQVTM and CDR2 ANQGSEA. This CDR3 contains 13 residues. The CDR3, as DNA: TGCGGCGTTGAACAGGGGGGAGGGGATACGCAGTATTTT. This sequence encodes CGVEQGGGDTQYF.

This clone was observed a few times. V is TRBV27 and J is TRBJ2-1, with 11 bases matching TRBD2. The CDR3 spans 14 residues. The germline gives CDR1 MNHEY, CDR2 SMNVEV (reference sequence). J was trimmed by 9 bases and V by 6 bases; bases with no gene match: 7. The CDR3 region is CASRGLADGSEQFF. DNA for the CDR3: TGTGCCAGCAGGGGACTAGCGGATGGGTCTGAGCAGTTCTTC.

This chain links TRBV10-3 with TRBJ1-4; 8 nucleotides agree with TRBD1. V gave up 5 bases and J gave up 4 bases; unmatched junction bases: 3. Germline V gene data show CDR1 as ENHRY and CDR2 as SYGVKD. This CDR3 comprises 14 residues. The CDR3 nucleotides are TGTGCCATCAGTCAGGGACAGGATAATGAAAAACTGTTTTTT. Translating gives CAISQGQDNEKLFF.

The chain uses TRBV2 and TRBJ2-3, with TRBD2 matching 10 bases. The V and J ends lost 8 bases and 3 bases, in that order; junction bases with no gene match: 20. Germline V CDR1 and CDR2: SNHLY, FYNNEI. CDR3 length equals 19 residues. The CDR3, as DNA: TGTGCCAGCTATTTCTCTGGGGCTAGCGGGAGTAGTTTGACAGATACGCAGTATTTT. This codes for CASYFSGASGSSLTDTQYF.

The rearrangement uses TRBV7-3 and TRBJ2-2; D tentatively fits TRBD1 or TRBD2 (5 bases each). CDR3 length: 19 amino acids. Germline V gene data show CDR1 as SGHTA and CDR2 as FQGTGA. The V end lost 5 bases, the J end lost 2 bases, and 24 bases lay between the germline ends. The DNA of the CDR3 is TGTGCCAGCAGCCGCTACCATGGGGCGGGTAGCCAAAACACCGGGGAGCTGTTTTTT. Translated: CASSRYHGAGSQNTGELFF.

The V and J genes are TRBV27 and TRBJ2-7; D not resolved. Germline CDR1 reads MNHEY; CDR2 reads SMNVEV (reference sequence). The CDR3 loop spans 14 amino acids. V dropped 4 bases and J dropped 2 bases, with 12 bases sitting between them. In DNA, the CDR3 is TGTGCCAGCAGTTCCTCGACGAGAACCTACGAGCAGTACTTC. Translation: CASSSSTRTYEQYF.

The sample holds one count of this clone. J is TRBJ2-2 and V is TRBV6-4, with D possibly TRBD1 on 6 matching bases. CDR1 and CDR2 from the germline V gene are MRHNA and SNTAGT. The CDR3 is 16 residues long. Trimming took 5 bases from V and 0 from J, leaving 13 bases between them. The CDR3 coding sequence is TGTGCCAGCAGTCCCCGGTGGACAGCGAACACCGGGGAGCTGTTTTTT. It specifies CASSPRWTANTGELFF.

The V gene is TRBV2, the J gene TRBJ2-1; D call uncertain. The length of the CDR3 is 15 residues. Trimming shortened V by 8 bases and J by 0 bases, and 14 bases separated the two germline ends. The germline V gene encodes CDR1 SNHLY and CDR2 FYNNEI. CDR3 residues: CASPPFPSSYNEQFF. For the CDR3, the DNA is TGTGCCAGCCCTCCCTTCCCGAGCTCCTACAATGAGCAGTTCTTC. Drawing the rest from reference TRBV2 and TRBJ2-1, the complete variable domain is EPEVTQTPSHQVTQMGQEVILRCVPISNHLYFYWYRQILGQKVEFLVSFYNNEISEKSEIFDDQFSVERPDGSNFTLKIRSTKLEDSAMYFCASPPFPSSYNEQFFGPGTRLTVL.

The chain has TRBV19 and TRBJ2-6; no clear D. CDR3 length: 15 residues. Deletions cut 4 bases from V and 2 bases from J, with 9 bases between. Germline V gene sequence: CDR1 LNHDA, CDR2 SQIVND (reference sequence). The CDR3 bases are TGTGCCAGTAGTACCTTAGCACCTGGGGCCAACGTCCTGACTTTC. This translates into CASSTLAPGANVLTF.

The chain couples TRBV2 to TRBJ1-1; D gene uncertain. Trimming took 2 bases from V and 9 from J, leaving 13 bases between them. Germline CDR1 and CDR2: SNHLY and FYNNEI. There are 13 residues in the CDR3. Here the CDR3 DNA reads TGTGCCAGCAGTGAAATGGCAGTGATTAAAGCTTTCTTT. This codes for CASSEMAVIKAFF. The whole variable domain, remainder taken from reference TRBV2 and TRBJ1-1, is EPEVTQTPSHQVTQMGQEVILRCVPISNHLYFYWYRQILGQKVEFLVSFYNNEISEKSEIFDDQFSVERPDGSNFTLKIRSTKLEDSAMYFCASSEMAVIKAFFGQGTRLTVV.

There are a few counts of this clone. The V gene is TRBV30, the J gene TRBJ1-2; D may be TRBD1 (5 bases). The CDR3 has 12 amino acids. V was shortened by 3 bases and J by 4 bases, with 9 bases between the two germline ends. The germline CDR1 and CDR2 sequences are GTSNPN and SVGIG (reference sequence). DNA for the CDR3: TGTGCCTGGAGCCAGGACACCTATGGCTACACCTTC. It yields the protein CAWSQDTYGYTF.

J is TRBJ1-5 and V is TRBV30; 10 nucleotides line up with TRBD1. This CDR3 comprises 17 residues. The junction had 8 bases not matched to a gene; V was cut back by 0 bases and J by 3 bases. Germline V CDR1 and CDR2: GTSNPN, SVGIG (reference sequence). The DNA of the CDR3 is TGTGCCTGGAGTGTACATTGGGACAGGGGAATCAATCAGCCCCAGCATTTT. Protein: CAWSVHWDRGINQPQHF.

This clone was counted once. The genes are TRBV6-1 and TRBJ2-5; no reliable D call. The ends were cut back, 6 bases at V and 0 bases at J, with 2 bases in the middle. Germline-derived CDR1 and CDR2 are MNHNS and SASEGT. This CDR3 contains 11 residues. The CDR3, as DNA: TGTGCCAGCAGGGACCAAGAGACCCAGTACTTC. Translated, it gives CASRDQETQYF.

Points on this clone: This likely reflects a read error, since a far larger clone is one base away. The chain combines TRBV5-1 with TRBJ2-7; possibly TRBD1 for D (6 bases). V was cut by 0 bases and J by 6 bases, with 16 bases left in between. The germline V gene has CDR1 SGHRS and CDR2 YFSETQ. The CDR3 runs to 15 residues. CDR3: CASSLAGTRGGEQYF. The CDR3 DNA follows: TGCGCCAGCAGCTTGGCCGGGACAAGAGGGGGCGAGCAGTACTTC. Together with reference TRBV5-1 and TRBJ2-7, the CDR3 gives the full variable domain: KAGVTQTPRYLIKTRGQQVTLSCSPISGHRSVSWYQQTPGQGLQFLFEYFSETQRNKGNFPGRFSGRQFSNSRSEMNVSTLELGDSALYLCASSLAGTRGGEQYFGPGTRLTVT.

The chain recombines TRBV15 with TRBJ1-2; no firm D call. V was clipped by 0 bases and J by 7 bases, with 12 bases between them. In germline, CDR1 is LNHNV, CDR2 YYDKDF (reference sequence). The CDR3 is made up of 14 amino acids. The CDR3 DNA follows: TGTGCCACCAGCAGAGATCGAATCCAGCGTGGCTACACCTTC. It encodes CATSRDRIQRGYTF.

This chain joins TRBV2 and TRBJ2-1, with 7 bases that match TRBD2. The CDR3 totals 16 residues. Unmatched junction bases numbered 13, after V lost 5 bases and J lost 6 bases. Germline V gene lookup returns CDR1 SNHLY and CDR2 FYNNEI. CDR3 sequence: CASSLRPGRGSNEQFF. CDR3 bases: TGTGCCAGCAGTCTTCGCCCGGGGCGCGGGAGCAATGAGCAGTTCTTC. The full variable domain, its missing parts supplied by reference TRBV2 and TRBJ2-1, is EPEVTQTPSHQVTQMGQEVILRCVPISNHLYFYWYRQILGQKVEFLVSFYNNEISEKSEIFDDQFSVERPDGSNFTLKIRSTKLEDSAMYFCASSLRPGRGSNEQFFGPGTRLTVL.

V gene TRBV19 combines with J gene TRBJ1-4; D unresolved. Germline V lookup: CDR1 LNHDA, CDR2 SQIVND (reference sequence). The CDR3 spans 13 residues. Trimming pared 6 bases from V and 8 bases from J, leaving 13 bases between. DNA for the CDR3: TGTGCCAGTAGCGCTCGTGGTGGGGAAAAACTGTTTTTT. Its translation: CASSARGGEKLFF.